The rows below give T cell receptor beta chains drawn from one sample of a study of blood T cell repertoires in COVID-19. Method: immunoSEQ multiplex PCR; TCRdb's copy keeps in-frame clones and lacks some. The data contain some 300,000 clones, around 92% of them singletons. Sequenced material: PBMCs or T cells enriched from blood (not recorded which). These receptors were obtained from a woman aged 25 to 39 who had recovered from COVID-19. The CDR3 runs from the conserved cysteine through the conserved F or W. Fields, in order: clone size, D gene, J gene, V gene, CDR3 DNA, CDR3 protein. A D gene is named only where the DNA matches it firmly. Expanded clones are given a class, and other clones once, few, many or no size at all.

- - TRBJ2-7 TRBV27 TGTGCCAGCAGTTTTAGTGGCCTAGAGTACGAGCAGTACTTC CASSFSGLEYEQYF
- TRBD1 TRBJ1-1 TRBV19 TGTGCCAGTAGTTTAACTTGGCGGACAGGGGCTTGGGGGAACACTGAAGCTTTCTTT CASSLTWRTGAWGNTEAFF
- - TRBJ2-1 TRBV29-1 TGCAGCGTTGATGGGGCGAGACGACGGAGGGTCGGGAATGAGCAGTTCTTC CSVDGARRRRVGNEQFF
- - TRBJ1-1 TRBV5-4 TGTGCCAGCAGCTTACGGGAAGGAAACACTGAAGCTTTCTTT CASSLREGNTEAFF
- - TRBJ2-7 TRBV4-2 TGTGCCAGCAGCCAAGAAGTAGTAGCGGCAGCCCAGTACTTC CASSQEVVAAAQYF
few TRBD1 TRBJ1-4 TRBV27 TGTGCCAGCAGACAAATGGGTGGGACAGGGAAAGAAAAACTGTTTTTT CASRQMGGTGKEKLFF
- - TRBJ2-7 TRBV14 TGTGCCAGCAGCCGGATAAGGGTAAGGACAGCCGAGCAGTACTTC CASSRIRVRTAEQYF
- TRBD1 TRBJ2-2 TRBV18 TGTGCCAGCTCACCACCGACAGGGTTGAACACCGGGGAGCTGTTTTTT CASSPPTGLNTGELFF
once TRBD2 TRBJ2-2 TRBV4-1 TGCGCCAGCAGCCAAAAGCGGGAGACGCTAGGGACCGGGGAGCTGTTTTTT CASSQKRETLGTGELFF
- - TRBJ2-5 TRBV5-1 TGCGCCAGCAAAACAGGACGGCCTCCAATGGAGACCCAGTACTTC CASKTGRPPMETQYF
- TRBD2 TRBJ2-3 TRBV6-2/TRBV6-3 TGTGCCAGCAGTTACTCGGGGGGGAAGTATACGCAGTATTTT CASSYSGGKYTQYF
- TRBD1 TRBJ1-5 TRBV28 TGTGCCAGCACCCAGGGGGGAAGCAATCAGCCCCAGCATTTT CASTQGGSNQPQHF
- TRBD1 TRBJ1-4 TRBV4-1 TGCGCCAGCAGCCTCTTTAAAGGGGGCAGGGATGAAAAACTGTTTTTT CASSLFKGGRDEKLFF
- - TRBJ2-7 TRBV9 TGTGCCAGCAGCGGTAGTCCCCAGGGTATCCACGAGCAGTACTTC CASSGSPQGIHEQYF
- TRBD1 TRBJ1-2 TRBV6-5 TGTGCCAGCAGCACAACCGGGACAGGGAGCGTGGGGACCTTC CASSTTGTGSVGTF
- - TRBJ2-1 TRBV19 TGTGCCAGTAGTATAGTGGGGCTCGATGAGCAGTTCTTC CASSIVGLDEQFF
- - TRBJ2-1 TRBV11-3 TGTGCCAGCAGCTTTGGGAGCGATGAGCAGTTCTTC CASSFGSDEQFF
few TRBD2 TRBJ2-5 TRBV28 TGTGCCAGCAGTGCCGTCGATGGAGGAGTTAGCGGGAGGCCGTTAGTACAAGAGACCCAGTACTTC CASSAVDGGVSGRPLVQETQYF
- - TRBJ1-2 TRBV19 TGTGCCAGTAGTATAACTGCCGCTGCAGGGCCTCGAGGCTACACCTTC CASSITAAAGPRGYTF
few - TRBJ1-1 TRBV5-5 TGTGCCAGCAGCTTGGAGGGGGAATGGACTGAAGCTTTCTTT CASSLEGEWTEAFF
- TRBD2 TRBJ2-5 TRBV5-4 TGTGCCAGCAGCTTGGATCCAGCGGGAGGGCCTGAGACCCAGTACTTC CASSLDPAGGPETQYF
- - TRBJ2-7 TRBV6-5 TGTGCCAGCAGTTACTCTCTCCAGGGTACCTACGAGCAGTACTTC CASSYSLQGTYEQYF
once TRBD1 TRBJ2-1 TRBV10-3 TGTGCCATATGGACAGGGGGCGGTGAGCAGTTCTTC CAIWTGGGEQFF
once TRBD1 TRBJ1-2 TRBV6-1 TGTGCCAGCAGTGATGGACAGGGGCCCTATGGCTACACCTTC CASSDGQGPYGYTF
- TRBD1 TRBJ1-6 TRBV7-2 TGTGCCAGCAGCTTAGCGTTTTGGGGGACAGGGATTAATTCACCCCTCCACTTT CASSLAFWGTGINSPLHF
- - TRBJ2-1 TRBV19 TGTGCCAGTAGAGAGGACGGGATCTACTACAATGAGCAGTTCTTC CASREDGIYYNEQFF
- - TRBJ1-1 TRBV28 TGTGCCAGCAGTTTGCCCAGAAAAAGATACGAAGCTTTCTTT CASSLPRKRYEAFF
- - TRBJ1-1 TRBV29-1 TGCAGCGCTGGAGCGTGGACTGAAGCTTTCTTT CSAGAWTEAFF
- - TRBJ1-4 TRBV6-5 TGTGCCAGCAGTTACGCCCGGGATTATGAAAAACTGTTTTTT CASSYARDYEKLFF
- - TRBJ1-1 TRBV9 TGTGCCAGCAGCGCCTACCCACCTAGGGAAGCTTTCTTT CASSAYPPREAFF
- TRBD2 TRBJ2-3 TRBV27 TGTGCCAGCAGTCCCCTAGCGGTGCGTCTAACCGTTGGGAGCACAGATACGCAGTATTTT CASSPLAVRLTVGSTDTQYF
- TRBD1 TRBJ2-1 TRBV7-9 TGTGCCAGCAGCTTATACCCGACTTATACAGGGGGCTTAGACAATGAGCAGTTCTTC CASSLYPTYTGGLDNEQFF
once TRBD2 TRBJ2-2 TRBV18 TGTGCCAGCTCACCACAAGAGGTGGGAGGGCCGGTCGGCGGGGAGCTGTTTTTT CASSPQEVGGPVGGELFF
once TRBD2 TRBJ2-1 TRBV4-3 TGCGCCAGCAGCCAAGGAGTTGGTCGCGGGAGCCACAATGAGCAGTTCTTC CASSQGVGRGSHNEQFF
- - TRBJ2-5 TRBV29-1 TGCAGCGTTGACTTGAATCGGGAGACCCAGTACTTC CSVDLNRETQYF
- TRBD2 TRBJ2-7 TRBV4-2 TGTGCCAGCAGCCGGAACCTGGCGCGGGAGGGCCGCTACGAGCAGTACTTC CASSRNLAREGRYEQYF
- - TRBJ1-1 TRBV27 TGTGCCAGCAGTTTAGGAGCGGACAACACTGAAGCTTTCTTT CASSLGADNTEAFF
- - TRBJ1-4 TRBV19 TGTGCCAGTAGTATAGATGCGGGAAGAGGTTCAACTAATGAAAAACTGTTTTTT CASSIDAGRGSTNEKLFF
- - TRBJ1-2 TRBV3-1/TRBV3-2 TGTGCCAGCAGCCGTCAGGCCTGTAACTATGGCTACACCTTC CASSRQACNYGYTF
- - TRBJ2-1 TRBV27 TGTGCCAGCAGTTCAGGGGTACGGAGATTAAATGAGCAGTTCTTC CASSSGVRRLNEQFF
- - TRBJ1-5 TRBV19 TGTGCCAGTAGTTCACAGGGATTTGGGAATCAGCCCCAGCATTTT CASSSQGFGNQPQHF
once - TRBJ1-1 TRBV6-5 TGTGCCAGCAAAACTCCCAGGGGATCCAACACTGAAGCTTTCTTT CASKTPRGSNTEAFF
- TRBD1 TRBJ1-1 TRBV3-1/TRBV3-2 TGTGCCAGCAGCCCGTCCGACAGGGACACTGAAGCTTTCTTT CASSPSDRDTEAFF
- TRBD2 TRBJ2-3 TRBV6-5 TGTGCCAGCAGTCTAGCGGATCCTCGAGATACGCAGTATTTT CASSLADPRDTQYF
- - TRBJ2-7 TRBV10-3 TGTGCCATCAGGACAGGGAGGCCACTATACGAGCAGTACTTC CAIRTGRPLYEQYF
- - TRBJ1-1 TRBV18 TGTGCCAGCTCTCCCCGACAGGACAACACTGAAGCTTTCTTT CASSPRQDNTEAFF
- - TRBJ1-4 TRBV30 TGTGCCTGGAGTGTACTTAGGGGTGGGGAAAAACTGTTTTTT CAWSVLRGGEKLFF
once - TRBJ1-5 TRBV4-1 TGCGCCAGCACCTCGGAACCGGGAGACAATCAGCCCCAGCATTTT CASTSEPGDNQPQHF
- TRBD2 TRBJ2-1 TRBV29-1 TGCAGCGTTTCAGGACTAGCGGGAGGGCGGACCTACAATGAGCAGTTCTTC CSVSGLAGGRTYNEQFF
- - TRBJ2-2 TRBV4-2 TGTGCCAGCAGCCAAGAGGTCGGGAACACCGGGGAGCTGTTTTTT CASSQEVGNTGELFF
- - TRBJ1-5 TRBV6-5 TGTGCCAGCAGTTACTCGTCGGGGAATAATCAGCCCCAGCATTTT CASSYSSGNNQPQHF
- TRBD1 TRBJ1-5 TRBV6-5 TGTGCCAGCAGTTATGGGGGGCAGGGGGATCAGCCCCAGCATTTT CASSYGGQGDQPQHF
- TRBD2 TRBJ2-1 TRBV4-1 TGCGCCAGCAGCCAAGTTTTAATTGGCAGGGGACTAGCGGGAGTCACTGCCCGGTTCTTC CASSQVLIGRGLAGVTARFF
- TRBD1 TRBJ2-3 TRBV4-1 TGCGCCAGCAGCCATTTGGTCCGGGACAGGGCTTCAGATACGCAGTATTTT CASSHLVRDRASDTQYF
- - TRBJ1-2 TRBV11-2 TGTGCCAGCAGCTTAGTCGACAGCTATGGCTACACCTTC CASSLVDSYGYTF